This is a list of T cell receptor beta chains from one sample in a study of graft-versus-host responses after intestinal transplantation. Method: immunoSEQ multiplex PCR; TCRdb's copy keeps in-frame clones and lacks some. The repertoire consists of some 40,000 clones, with approximately 90% occurring once and the leading ten covering more than 15%. Sequenced here: ileum tissue, sampled roughly 200 days after intestinal transplant. These receptors originate from a human patient who received an intestinal transplant, so some T cells may come from the graft donor. CDR3s include the opening cysteine and the closing phenylalanine or tryptophan. The D gene is left open where the match is weak. Some rows mark clone size as missing; the rest say once, few, many or name a class of expanded clone.

TRBV18,-,TRBJ2-7,-,CASSPWASSYEQYF,TGTGCCAGCTCACCATGGGCGAGCTCCTACGAGCAGTACTTC
TRBV12-5,TRBD2,TRBJ2-5,-,CASGASGQETQYF,TGTGCTAGTGGGGCTAGCGGCCAAGAGACCCAGTACTTC
TRBV28,TRBD2,TRBJ2-7,-,CAGSLSTSGFYEQYF,TGTGCCGGCAGTTTATCGACTAGCGGCTTCTACGAGCAGTACTTC
TRBV6-4,TRBD1,TRBJ1-2,-,CARPPRTGNYGYTF,TGTGCCAGGCCCCCCAGGACAGGCAACTATGGCTACACCTTC
TRBV10-3,TRBD1,TRBJ1-2,-,CAIRGDRGNYGYTF,TGTGCCATCAGGGGGGACAGGGGGAACTATGGCTACACCTTC
TRBV11-2,-,TRBJ1-1,-,CASRPPIPTGAFF,TGTGCCAGCAGGCCCCCTATCCCGACGGGAGCTTTCTTT
TRBV6-6,-,TRBJ1-1,-,CASSYSKAHTEAFF,TGTGCCAGCAGTTACTCGAAGGCGCACACTGAAGCTTTCTTT
TRBV18,-,TRBJ1-1,-,CASSPWGSKLEAFF,TGTGCCAGCTCACCATGGGGGTCGAAACTGGAAGCTTTCTTT
TRBV28,-,TRBJ2-6,-,CASSYPGPGANVLTF,TGTGCCAGCAGTTATCCTGGGCCTGGGGCCAACGTCCTGACTTTC
TRBV5-1,-,TRBJ1-5,-,CASSLTGYSNQPQHF,TGCGCCAGCAGCTTGACCGGGTATAGCAATCAGCCCCAGCATTTT
TRBV7-2,TRBD1,TRBJ1-2,-,CASSEDRDYGYTF,TGTGCCAGCAGCGAGGACAGGGACTATGGCTACACCTTC
TRBV12-5,-,TRBJ2-7,once,CAGATRAGHYSYEQYF,TGTGCTGGGGCTACCCGGGCGGGACACTACTCCTACGAGCAGTACTTC
TRBV2,TRBD2,TRBJ2-3,few,CASKTSGVIIDTQYF,TGTGCCAGCAAAACTAGCGGGGTAATCATAGATACGCAGTATTTT
TRBV7-6,TRBD1,TRBJ1-1,-,CASSLVEDRLSEAFF,TGTGCCAGCAGCTTGGTCGAGGACAGGCTCTCTGAAGCTTTCTTT
TRBV11-2,-,TRBJ2-1,-,CASSPQRAYNEQFF,TGTGCCAGCAGTCCTCAGCGGGCCTACAATGAGCAGTTCTTC
TRBV4-1,-,TRBJ1-2,-,CASSQGIGNYGYTF,TGCGCCAGCAGCCAAGGGATCGGAAACTATGGCTACACCTTC
TRBV18,TRBD1,TRBJ1-6,-,CASSPRPGGALDNSPLHF,TGTGCCAGCTCACCTAGGCCAGGGGGCGCGTTGGATAATTCACCCCTCCACTTT
TRBV2,-,TRBJ2-7,-,CASAQGRSYEQYF,TGTGCCAGCGCGCAGGGAAGGTCCTACGAGCAGTACTTC
TRBV6-6,TRBD2,TRBJ2-2,-,CASSYHSGVNTGELFF,TGTGCCAGCAGTTACCACAGCGGGGTGAACACCGGGGAGCTGTTTTTT
TRBV7-9,-,TRBJ2-7,-,CASSLKGGVNEQYF,TGTGCCAGCAGCTTAAAGGGCGGGGTCAACGAGCAGTACTTC
TRBV5-1,TRBD2,TRBJ2-2,-,CASSSGLAGNTGELFF,TGCGCCAGCAGCTCAGGACTAGCGGGGAACACCGGGGAGCTGTTTTTT
TRBV6-6,-,TRBJ2-2,-,CASLGTGELFF,TGTGCCAGTTTGGGCACCGGGGAGCTGTTTTTT
TRBV15,TRBD1,TRBJ2-3,-,CATSVDRGSDTQYF,TGTGCCACCAGCGTGGACAGGGGTTCAGATACGCAGTATTTT
TRBV6-5,-,TRBJ1-1,-,CASSPRKESRTEAFF,TGTGCCAGCAGTCCCCGGAAGGAGTCGAGGACTGAAGCTTTCTTT
TRBV7-6,-,TRBJ2-1,-,CASSLGLDGGNEQFF,TGTGCCAGCAGCTTAGGGCTCGACGGGGGAAATGAGCAGTTCTTC
TRBV11-3,-,TRBJ2-6,-,CASSGSGPGANVLTF,TGTGCCAGCAGTGGATCAGGGCCCGGGGCCAACGTCCTGACTTTC
TRBV6-1,TRBD1,TRBJ1-6,-,CASSGPLQGNSPLHF,TGTGCCAGCAGTGGACCCTTACAGGGGAATTCACCCCTCCACTTT
TRBV5-1,-,TRBJ2-7,-,CASSLVGAGYEQYF,TGCGCCAGCAGCTTGGTCGGAGCGGGTTACGAGCAGTACTTC
TRBV28,TRBD1,TRBJ1-4,-,CASGQGQDNEKLFF,TGTGCCAGCGGACAGGGACAGGATAATGAAAAACTGTTTTTT
TRBV5-5,TRBD1,TRBJ1-2,-,CASSLGADRAGDGYTF,TGTGCCAGCAGCTTGGGTGCTGACAGGGCGGGGGACGGCTACACCTTC
TRBV11-2,TRBD1,TRBJ1-2,once,CASSLPGQGWYGYTF,TGTGCCAGCAGCTTGCCGGGACAGGGGTGGTATGGCTACACCTTC
TRBV5-1,-,TRBJ2-7,-,CASSLGFEQYF,TGCGCCAGCAGCCTAGGATTCGAGCAGTACTTC
TRBV18,TRBD1,TRBJ2-7,few,CASSPATGDYEQYF,TGTGCCAGCTCACCAGCGACAGGGGACTACGAGCAGTACTTC
TRBV6-1,-,TRBJ2-7,-,CASRPHPTYEQYF,TGTGCCAGCAGACCCCATCCCACCTACGAGCAGTACTTC
TRBV19,-,TRBJ1-2,-,CASRSSGNYGYTF,TGTGCCAGTAGATCCTCCGGCAACTATGGCTACACCTTC
TRBV28,-,TRBJ2-7,-,CASRTRSPPYEQYF,TGTGCCAGCAGGACCCGATCCCCCCCCTACGAGCAGTACTTC
TRBV27,-,TRBJ1-3,-,CASSSLRRGSGNTIYF,TGTGCCAGCAGTTCACTCAGACGGGGCTCTGGAAACACCATATATTTT
TRBV18,-,TRBJ1-2,-,CASSPGQRYGYTF,TGTGCCAGCTCGCCCGGACAGCGCTATGGCTACACCTTC
TRBV28,-,TRBJ2-7,-,CASSLQGPDEQYF,TGTGCCAGCAGTTTGCAGGGTCCCGACGAGCAGTACTTC
TRBV2,-,TRBJ2-1,-,CASVRGNEQFF,TGTGCCAGCGTCCGGGGGAATGAGCAGTTCTTC
TRBV5-8,-,TRBJ2-2,-,CASSLNPLGSTGELFF,TGTGCCAGCAGCTTGAACCCCCTCGGCTCCACCGGGGAGCTGTTTTTT
TRBV11-2,TRBD1,TRBJ1-2,-,CASSSFGTGGGYGYTF,TGTGCCAGCAGCTCATTTGGGACAGGGGGCGGCTATGGCTACACCTTC
TRBV7-9,-,TRBJ2-7,-,CASSLGGPGGGEQYF,TGTGCCAGCAGCTTGGGGGGCCCCGGAGGAGGAGAGCAGTACTTC
TRBV18,TRBD2,TRBJ2-3,-,CASSPLVSGSPDTQYF,TGTGCCAGCTCACCACTCGTTAGCGGGAGCCCAGATACGCAGTATTTT
TRBV5-1,-,TRBJ1-2,-,CASSRDGGYTF,TGCGCCAGCAGCCGGGACGGAGGCTACACCTTC
TRBV7-7,-,TRBJ2-7,-,CASSPTALDEQYF,TGTGCCAGCAGCCCCACGGCGCTCGACGAGCAGTACTTC
TRBV7-9,-,TRBJ1-2,-,CASSLPSSFYGYTF,TGTGCCAGCAGCTTACCTAGCTCCTTTTATGGCTACACCTTC
TRBV19,TRBD1,TRBJ2-2,-,CASSIGTGLNTGELFF,TGTGCCAGTAGTATAGGGACAGGGCTAAACACCGGGGAGCTGTTTTTT
TRBV5-6,TRBD2,TRBJ2-3,-,CASSLPGLADTQYF,TGTGCCAGCAGCCTACCGGGACTAGCAGATACGCAGTATTTT
TRBV6-1,-,TRBJ2-5,-,CASTEEETQYF,TGTGCCAGCACGGAGGAAGAGACCCAGTACTTC
TRBV28,-,TRBJ2-7,-,CASSFPGLTSYEQYF,TGTGCCAGCAGTTTCCCGGGGCTCACCTCCTACGAGCAGTACTTC